The 9 T cell receptor beta chains below come from one sample, sequenced in a study of OX40 agonist ivuxolimab in advanced cancers. The assay was immunoSEQ multiplex PCR, and TCRdb's table has in-frame clones only and misses some. The sample records approximately 37,000 clones, roughly 84% being singletons. The sample was CD4+ or CD8+ T cells sorted from blood, taken in a trial of the OX40 agonist ivuxolimab. These receptors were taken from an adult with an advanced solid tumor such as melanoma, head and neck, liver or kidney cancer.

This chain links TRBV27 with TRBJ2-7; 15 bases match TRBD2. CDR1 MNHEY and CDR2 SMNVEV come from the germline V gene (reference sequence). V lost 3 bases to trimming and J lost 3 bases; unmatched junction nucleotides: 6. This CDR3 is 17 amino acids long. As DNA, the CDR3 is TGTGCCAGCAGTTTGTCGGGACTAGCGGGAGGTGGCTACGAGCAGTACTTC. Translation: CASSLSGLAGGGYEQYF.

This clone was counted a single time. The chain is built from TRBV7-2 and TRBJ2-5; D may be TRBD1 (6 bases). Germline assignment: CDR1 SGHTA and CDR2 FQGNSA. The CDR3 is made up of 13 amino acids. Trimming took off 5 bases at V and 5 bases at J, with 12 bases between the two ends. In DNA form, the CDR3 reads TGTGCCAGCAGCCGTGGACAGCGGGAGACCCAGTACTTC. It codes for CASSRGQRETQYF. Combining the CDR3 with reference TRBV7-2 and TRBJ2-5 gives the whole variable domain GAGVSQSPSNKVTEKGKDVELRCDPISGHTALYWYRQSLGQGLEFLIYFQGNSAPDKSGLPSDRFSAERTGGSVSTLTIQRTQQEDSAVYLCASSRGQRETQYFGPGTRLLVL.

The V gene is TRBV11-2, the J gene TRBJ2-7, with 12 positions matching TRBD2. CDR1 is SGHAT, CDR2 FQNNGV, per germline. Losses at the gene ends were 1 base for V and 4 bases for J; bases not matched to a gene: 11. There are 18 residues in the CDR3. Here the CDR3 reads CASSLAPPTSGSFYEQYF. The CDR3 DNA is TGTGCCAGCAGCTTAGCCCCCCCGACTAGCGGGAGTTTTTACGAGCAGTACTTC.

The rearrangement links TRBV5-1 to TRBJ2-1; 15 bases match TRBD2. V dropped 4 bases and J dropped 10; count of bases not matched to a gene: 6. Germline V gene lookup returns CDR1 SGHRS and CDR2 YFSETQ. The CDR3 extends over 15 amino acids. In nucleotides, the CDR3 is TGCGCCAGCAGCGGACTAGCGGGAGGGCCGTTGGAGCAGTTCTTC. It specifies CASSGLAGGPLEQFF.

This rearrangement joins TRBV29-1 to TRBJ1-1; 7 nucleotides agree with TRBD1. J lost 0 bases, V lost 5 bases, and 6 bases had no gene match. The germline gives CDR1 SQVTM, CDR2 ANQGSEA. CDR3 size: 14 residues. CDR3 nucleotides: TGCAGCGTTTTCAGGGGGACTCTGAACACTGAAGCTTTCTTT. Translating gives CSVFRGTLNTEAFF. Full variable domain (rest looked up from reference TRBV29-1 and TRBJ1-1): SAVISQKPSRDICQRGTSLTIQCQVDSQVTMMFWYRQQPGQSLTLIATANQGSEATYESGFVIDKFPISRPNLTFSTLTVSNMSPEDSSIYLCSVFRGTLNTEAFFGQGTRLTVV.

The genes are TRBV30 and TRBJ2-5; tentative D call: TRBD1 (6 bases). This CDR3 region has 14 residues. With 3 bases removed from V and 5 bases from J, the gap between germline ends came to 16 bases. CDR1 GTSNPN and CDR2 SVGIG come from the germline V gene (reference sequence). This CDR3 reads CAWRSRGGLETQYF. The CDR3 DNA is TGTGCCTGGAGGTCCAGGGGCGGATTGGAGACCCAGTACTTC.

This rearrangement joins TRBV5-6 to TRBJ2-5; 13 bases agree with TRBD2. V trimming: 4 bases; J trimming: 3 bases; junction bases outside the gene matches: 3. Germline CDR1 is SGHDT and CDR2 is YYEEEE. This CDR3 has 15 amino acids. The CDR3 nucleotides are TGTGCCAGCAGCAAAGGACTAGCGGGGGAAGAGACCCAGTACTTC. Translated, it gives CASSKGLAGEETQYF.

The chain employs TRBV5-4 and TRBJ1-3, with D hard to call. Germline-derived CDR1 and CDR2 are SGHNT and YYREEE (reference sequence). The V end was cut by 0 bases, the J end by 2 bases, with 0 bases between. The CDR3 totals 12 residues. The CDR3 protein is CASSLAGNTIYF. For the CDR3, the DNA is TGTGCCAGCAGCTTGGCTGGAAACACCATATATTTT.

The genes are TRBV21-1 and TRBJ2-3; the tabulated D call, TRBD1, remains unverified against the DNA. TRBV21-1 is a listed pseudogene. This CDR3 comprises 18 residues. The CDR3 region is CASSKVPADRGEGDTQYF. The CDR3 nucleotides read TGTGCCAGCAGCAAAGTCCCCGCGGACAGGGGAGAGGGGGATACGCAGTATTTT.